The 15 T cell receptor beta chains below come from one sample, sequenced in a study of T cells after somatic rescue of genetic block. Generated by immunoSEQ multiplex PCR, the TCRdb table keeps only in-frame clones and is missing some. The sample records 67,000 or so clones, around 90% being singletons. The material sequenced was peripheral blood mononuclear cells (PBMCs). The receptors originated from a man younger than 40.

The chain uses TRBV27 and TRBJ1-1; D unresolved. Germline CDR1 MNHEY, CDR2 SMNVEV (reference sequence). CDR3 length: 13 residues. Trimming pared 8 bases from V and 2 bases from J, leaving 12 bases between. CDR3 sequence: CASCRSRNTEAFF. CDR3 nucleotide sequence: TGTGCCAGCTGCCGAAGCCGCAACACTGAAGCTTTCTTT.

This CDR3 is CASRPGLWEVDEQFF. The CDR3 DNA follows: TGTGCCAGCAGACCGGGACTTTGGGAGGTCGATGAGCAGTTCTTC. V usage is TRBV2 and J usage is TRBJ2-1; perhaps TRBD2 as D (6 bases). The CDR3 covers 15 residues. Trimming removed 6 bases at V and 8 bases at J, with 20 bases between. Germline V CDR1 and CDR2: SNHLY, FYNNEI.

The rearrangement uses TRBV9 and TRBJ2-5, with D maybe TRBD2 (7 bases). CDR1 and CDR2 from the germline V gene are SGDLS and YYNGEE. The length of the CDR3 is 15 residues. Trimming stripped 0 bases from V and 1 base from J, with 10 bases between. CDR3 coding DNA: TGTGCCAGCAGCGTAGGCGGGGGCAGCCAAGAGACCCAGTACTTC. It encodes CASSVGGGSQETQYF.

V and J are TRBV11-2 and TRBJ2-3; D may be TRBD2 (5 bases). The CDR3 extends over 13 amino acids. Between the trimmed V and J ends, which lost 4 bases and 3 bases, there was a span of 8 bases. CDR1 and CDR2 from the germline V gene are SGHAT and FQNNGV. CDR3 DNA sequence: TGTGCCAGCAGCTCCGGGAATACAGATACGCAGTATTTT. Translating gives CASSSGNTDTQYF.

The CDR3 spells CASNTGTSSPDTQYF. The CDR3 nucleotides are TGTGCCAGCAACACCGGGACTAGTTCCCCAGATACGCAGTATTTT. The chain joins TRBV9 to TRBJ2-3; 8 nucleotides agree with TRBD2. V dropped 6 bases and J dropped 4; count of bases not matched to a gene: 10. This CDR3 is 15 amino acids long. Germline lookup yields CDR1 SGDLS and CDR2 YYNGEE.

This clone was detected once. This chain joins TRBV5-1 and TRBJ2-7; 8 bases align to TRBD1. Losses at the gene ends were 4 bases for V and 2 bases for J; bases not matched to a gene: 8. CDR1 and CDR2 from the germline V gene are SGHRS and YFSETQ. The CDR3 contains 15 residues. The CDR3 spells CASSGDGDRTYEQYF. DNA for the CDR3: TGCGCCAGCAGCGGGGATGGGGACAGGACCTACGAGCAGTACTTC.

The rearrangement links TRBV21-1 to TRBJ2-1. TRBV21-1 is described as a pseudogene. This CDR3 is built from 12 residues. The CDR3 DNA follows: TGTGCCAGCAGCAAAGGGGTACGTGAGCAGTTCTTC. Translated: CASSKGVREQFF.

This clone was observed a single time. The genes are TRBV5-6 and TRBJ2-1, with 7 bases aligning to TRBD1. After removal of 4 bases from V and 4 bases from J, the junction contained 5 bases not matched to a gene. The CDR3 runs 14 residues. Germline CDR1 and CDR2: SGHDT and YYEEEE. CDR3 in DNA: TGTGCCAGCAGCGTCGACAGGGAGTACAATGAGCAGTTCTTC. This codes for CASSVDREYNEQFF.

V gene TRBV10-1 combines with J gene TRBJ2-7, with TRBD2 matching over 13 bases. V lost 6 bases, J lost 0 bases, and 5 bases stayed unmatched. CDR3 size: 16 residues. Germline CDR1 is WNHNN and CDR2 is SYGVQD (reference sequence). The CDR3 here is CASSPGLAGTSYEQYF. The DNA of the CDR3 is TGCGCCAGCAGCCCGGGACTAGCGGGAACCTCCTACGAGCAGTACTTC.

The genes are TRBV6-5 and TRBJ2-7; TRBD2 is a possible D gene (6 bases). CDR1 is MNHEY and CDR2 is SVGAGI in the germline V gene. This CDR3 comprises 14 residues. Trimming took off 5 bases at V and 0 bases at J, with 11 bases between the two ends. The CDR3 reads CASSGDWSSYEQYF. The CDR3 bases are TGTGCCAGCAGTGGGGACTGGAGCTCCTACGAGCAGTACTTC.

The V gene is TRBV5-1, the J gene TRBJ2-3; 16 bases map to TRBD2. The CDR3 spans 21 residues. V was clipped by 4 bases and J by 4 bases; unmatched bases: 18. The germline V gene has CDR1 SGHRS and CDR2 YFSETQ. The CDR3: CASSPGSGTSGGAGFSDTQYF. The CDR3 bases are TGCGCCAGCAGCCCGGGGAGCGGGACTAGCGGGGGGGCCGGTTTCTCAGATACGCAGTATTTT.

This chain uses TRBV7-9 with TRBJ2-7; D is possibly TRBD1 (5 bases). Trimming pared 4 bases from V and 4 bases from J, leaving 11 bases between. Germline lookup yields CDR1 SEHNR and CDR2 FQNEAQ (reference sequence). There are 13 residues in the CDR3. CDR3 sequence (DNA): TGTGCCAGCAGCTCAGGGATCACGTACGAGCAGTACTTC. It encodes CASSSGITYEQYF.

CDR3 sequence reads: CASGEGQFNQPQHF. CDR3 in DNA: TGTGCCAGTGGAGAGGGGCAGTTTAATCAGCCCCAGCATTTT. The J gene is TRBJ1-5, the V gene TRBV7-9; D is perhaps TRBD1 (5 bases). Trimming removed 9 bases at V and 4 bases at J, with 16 bases between. CDR3 length: 14 amino acids. The germline V gene has CDR1 SEHNR and CDR2 FQNEAQ (reference sequence). The whole variable domain, remainder taken from reference TRBV7-9 and TRBJ1-5, is DTGVSQNPRHKITKRGQNVTFRCDPISEHNRLYWYRQTLGQGPEFLTYFQNEAQLEKSRLLSDRFSAERPKGSFSTLEIQRTEQGDSAMYLCASGEGQFNQPQHFGDGTRLSIL.

This chain links TRBV4-2 with TRBJ2-3; 8 nucleotides match TRBD2. The J segment lost 2 bases and the V segment lost 5 bases, leaving 21 bases of the junction unmatched. Germline V gene data show CDR1 as LGHNA and CDR2 as YNFKEQ. The CDR3 has 20 amino acids. CDR3 in DNA: TGTGCCAGCAGCTCCTACTTGGCTCGTGGCGGGGGGACTCTCACAGATACGCAGTATTTT. This encodes CASSSYLARGGGTLTDTQYF.

V and J are TRBV10-2 and TRBJ2-2, with TRBD2 matching over 8 bases. The CDR3 consists of 14 residues. With V trimmed by 5 bases and J by 7 bases, 6 bases remained unmatched. The germline V gene has CDR1 WSHSY and CDR2 SAAADI. For the CDR3, the DNA is TGCGCCAGCAGTAAAGGACTAGCCAGCGGGGAGCTGTTTTTT. As protein: CASSKGLASGELFF.